This T cell receptor beta chain derives from a study of blood T cell repertoires in COVID-19. Study-wide background: Samples came from the United States, Italy and Spain, spanning acute and convalescent COVID-19.

Profiling relied on immunoSEQ multiplex PCR, and the TCRdb table lists in-frame clones only, not all of them. The sample lists roughly 500,000 clones, around nine tenths occurring once. V shed 0 bases and J shed 6 bases, with 14 bases lying between them. Per the germline V gene, CDR1 is SQVTM and CDR2 is ANQGSEA. This CDR3 has 15 amino acids. Recovered participants had two consecutive negative NP/OP PCR tests, healthcare professional clearance, or symptom resolution. V gene TRBV29-1 combines with J gene TRBJ2-2, with D possibly being TRBD1 (5 bases). The specimen was PBMCs or T cells enriched from blood (not recorded which). This receptor was obtained from an older woman who had recovered from COVID-19. The CDR3 nucleotides read TGCAGCGTTGAAGATAGGGTGCAGGGTGCCGGGGAGCTGTTTTTT. Its protein product is CSVEDRVQGAGELFF.